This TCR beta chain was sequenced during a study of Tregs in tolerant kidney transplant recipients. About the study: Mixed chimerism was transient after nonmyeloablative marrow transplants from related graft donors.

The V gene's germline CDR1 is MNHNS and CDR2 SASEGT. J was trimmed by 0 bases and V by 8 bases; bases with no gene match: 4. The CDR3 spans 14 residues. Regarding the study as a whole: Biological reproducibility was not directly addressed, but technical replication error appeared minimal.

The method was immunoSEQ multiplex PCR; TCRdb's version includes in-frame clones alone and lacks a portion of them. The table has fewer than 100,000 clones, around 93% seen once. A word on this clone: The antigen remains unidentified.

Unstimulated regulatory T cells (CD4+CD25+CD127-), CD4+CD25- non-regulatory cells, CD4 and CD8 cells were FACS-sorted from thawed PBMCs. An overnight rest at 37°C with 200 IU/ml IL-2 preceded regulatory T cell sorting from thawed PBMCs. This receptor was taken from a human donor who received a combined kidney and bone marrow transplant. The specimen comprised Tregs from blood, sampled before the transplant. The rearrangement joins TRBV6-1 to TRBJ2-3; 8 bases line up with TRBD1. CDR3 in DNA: TGTGCCAGCCCCGGACAGGGAAGCACAGATACGCAGTATTTT. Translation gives CASPGQGSTDTQYF.